Each of the 22 T cell receptor beta chains below was sequenced from the same sample in a study of technical replicates of blood from a handful of donors. Sequencing was performed with immunoSEQ multiplex PCR; in TCRdb, only in-frame clones are kept and a portion is missing. The data show approximately 81,000 clones, with 75% to 90% seen just once and roughly 4% held by the top ten. Sequenced sample: PBMCs. Receptor source: a human donor in good health. Some clones in this sample may be carry-over from other donors' samples.

This clone was picked up many times. The CDR3, as DNA: TGTGCCTGGAGACGGACAGGGAGATCCAACTATGGCTACACCTTC. Translated, it gives CAWRRTGRSNYGYTF. V gene TRBV30 combines with J gene TRBJ1-2; 8 nucleotides match TRBD1. The CDR3 sequence is 15 residues long. Germline CDR1 GTSNPN, CDR2 SVGIG (reference sequence). V shed 3 bases and J 2 bases; nucleotides not matched to a gene: 8.

Only one count was recorded for this clone. V and J are TRBV6-6 and TRBJ1-2; 8 bases align to TRBD1. Losses at the gene ends were 5 bases for V and 8 bases for J; bases not matched to a gene: 7. The CDR3 consists of 13 residues. Germline lookup yields CDR1 MNHNY and CDR2 SVGAGI (reference sequence). In DNA form, the CDR3 reads TGTGCCAGCAGTCCTCGGACAGGGAGCGGCTACACCTTC. The encoded protein is CASSPRTGSGYTF.

The chain is built from TRBV4-1 and TRBJ2-6; D might be TRBD1 (6 bases). Deletions cut 1 base from V and 1 base from J, with 14 bases between. The CDR3 extends over 18 amino acids. Germline V gene sequence: CDR1 MGHRA, CDR2 YSYEKL. This CDR3 is CASSQVITRGSGANVLTF. The CDR3 bases are TGCGCCAGCAGCCAAGTTATTACCAGGGGATCTGGGGCCAACGTCCTGACTTTC.

This CDR3 reads CASNQNNGGGYGYTF. The CDR3 bases are TGTGCCAGCAACCAGAATAATGGAGGCGGCTATGGCTACACCTTC. This chain connects TRBV6-1 to TRBJ1-2; the D is unclear. CDR1 and CDR2 (germline): MNHNS, SASEGT. The CDR3 length is 15 residues. V lost 7 bases and J 4 bases, leaving 19 bases between the germline ends.

The chain joins TRBV29-1 to TRBJ2-1; 13 positions match TRBD2. Germline values: CDR1 SQVTM, CDR2 ANQGSEA. CDR3 length equals 14 residues. V shed 6 bases, J shed 4 bases, and the junction held 3 bases outside the gene matches. CDR3 bases: TGCAGCGTGAAGGGACTAGCGGGGTACAATGAGCAGTTCTTC. Protein product: CSVKGLAGYNEQFF.

In its sample, this clone was seen a few times. The chain couples TRBV19 to TRBJ2-7, with TRBD2 matching 7 bases. This CDR3 spans 15 amino acids. V lost 4 bases and J lost 2; bases outside the gene matches: 8. Germline assignment: CDR1 LNHDA and CDR2 SQIVND (reference sequence). This chain's CDR3 is CASSTAAGRTYEQYF. The DNA for the CDR3 is TGTGCCAGTAGTACCGCAGCGGGACGAACCTACGAGCAGTACTTC.

The V gene is TRBV4-1, the J gene TRBJ2-1; 8 bases match TRBD2. CDR3 length equals 17 residues. Germline V gene data show CDR1 as MGHRA and CDR2 as YSYEKL. Trimming cost V 0 bases and J 6 bases; bases outside gene matches: 10. The CDR3 nucleotides are TGCGCCAGCAGCCAAGAAGCCCATGCCGGGACTAGCAATGAGCAGTTCTTC. Residues: CASSQEAHAGTSNEQFF.

This chain joins TRBV30 and TRBJ2-5, with TRBD2 matching over 7 bases. V shed 0 bases, J shed 4 bases, and the junction held 5 bases outside the gene matches. CDR1 is GTSNPN, CDR2 SVGIG, per germline (reference sequence). CDR3 length equals 14 residues. The CDR3 spells CAWSVRGVAETQYF. CDR3 coding DNA: TGTGCCTGGAGTGTACGGGGGGTAGCAGAGACCCAGTACTTC.

This chain connects TRBV5-1 to TRBJ2-2; 11 nucleotides align to TRBD2. V dropped 2 bases and J dropped 2; count of bases not matched to a gene: 2. Germline loops: CDR1 SGHRS, CDR2 YFSETQ. The CDR3 runs to 16 residues. CDR3 bases: TGCGCCAGCAGCTTCCTAGCGGGGGGAAACACCGGGGAGCTGTTTTTT. This encodes CASSFLAGGNTGELFF.

J is TRBJ2-3 and V is TRBV10-3; 11 bases match TRBD1. Germline values: CDR1 ENHRY, CDR2 SYGVKD. V lost 10 bases and J lost 7; bases outside the gene matches: 7. This CDR3 has 13 amino acids. CDR3 sequence reads: CATRTGGSYTQYF. The CDR3 DNA reads TGTGCCACCAGGACAGGGGGCAGCTATACGCAGTATTTT.

This clone was seen more than once but under ten times. The V call is TRBV5-4, the J call TRBJ1-6; 7 nucleotides line up with TRBD1. The CDR3 covers 13 residues. CDR1 is SGHNT and CDR2 is YYREEE in the germline V gene (reference sequence). V lost 7 bases, J lost 13 bases, and 11 bases stayed unmatched. In DNA, the CDR3 is TGTGCCAGCGGTCCTAAACAGGGGCCGCCCCTCCACTTT. Translated: CASGPKQGPPLHF.

The chain links TRBV18 to TRBJ1-3; D gene unclear. The CDR3 contains 12 residues. The V and J ends lost 3 bases and 5 bases respectively, with 5 bases between them. The germline CDR1 and CDR2 sequences are KGHSH and LQKENI. CDR3 DNA sequence: TGTGCCAGCTCACCCGACAGAAACACCATATATTTT. Protein: CASSPDRNTIYF.

This clone has only a few counts. V usage is TRBV13 and J usage is TRBJ1-3; 7 positions agree with TRBD1. The CDR3 length is 14 residues. Trimming at V came to 6 bases and at J to 7 bases, leaving 9 bases not matched to a gene. In germline, CDR1 is PRHDT, CDR2 FYEKMQ (reference sequence). CDR3 nucleotide sequence: TGTGCCAGCAGTCACAGGGGTACAGGCAACACCATATATTTT. Translated, it gives CASSHRGTGNTIYF.

CDR3 nucleotide sequence: TGTGCCAGCAGCCTTTCGGAAGCGGGGGGAAACAATGAGCAGTTCTTC. It yields the protein CASSLSEAGGNNEQFF. The V gene is TRBV4-2, the J gene TRBJ2-1, with 9 bases identical to TRBD2. Germline V gene lookup returns CDR1 LGHNA and CDR2 YNFKEQ. This CDR3 is 16 amino acids long. The V and J ends lost 4 bases and 5 bases, in that order; junction bases with no gene match: 9.

The chain has TRBV9 and TRBJ1-1, with D unresolved. The V gene lost 1 base and the J gene lost 1 base, with 11 bases spanning the gap. The CDR3 is made up of 15 amino acids. Germline CDR1 reads SGDLS; CDR2 reads YYNGEE. The CDR3 sequence is CASSVSPVQNTEAFF. CDR3 DNA: TGTGCCAGCAGCGTATCCCCAGTCCAGAACACTGAAGCTTTCTTT.

The V and J genes are TRBV29-1 and TRBJ2-7, with 7 bases aligning to TRBD1. Germline-derived CDR1 and CDR2 are SQVTM and ANQGSEA. V lost 4 bases, J lost 6 bases, and 6 bases stayed unmatched. The length of the CDR3 is 12 residues. CDR3 coding DNA: TGCAGCGTTGGGACAGGATTGGGCGAGCAGTACTTC. Protein: CSVGTGLGEQYF.

This clone was recorded a few times. The chain is built from TRBV25-1 and TRBJ1-3; TRBD1 is a possible D gene (6 bases). CDR1 and CDR2 from the germline V gene are MGHDK and SYGVNS. V dropped 5 bases and J dropped 2 bases, with 13 bases sitting between them. The CDR3 runs to 15 residues. CDR3 nucleotides: TGTGCCAGCAGTCGACGGGGGGGGCCTGGAAACACCATATATTTT. Protein product: CASSRRGGPGNTIYF.

V gene TRBV6-6 combines with J gene TRBJ1-2, with 8 positions matching TRBD1. Germline trimming cut 5 bases from V and 2 bases from J; bases unmatched to any gene: 10. The CDR3 length is 16 residues. CDR1 and CDR2 (germline): MNHNY, SVGAGI (reference sequence). The CDR3 DNA follows: TGTGCCAGCAGTCACGAGGGGGCAGGGGGCAACTATGGCTACACCTTC. Translation: CASSHEGAGGNYGYTF.

The chain carries TRBV12-5 and TRBJ2-3; D is unresolved. Germline CDR1 is LGHNT and CDR2 is FRNRAP. The CDR3 is 12 amino acids. V lost 6 bases and J 6 bases, leaving 10 bases between the germline ends. CDR3 residues: CASGSFLDTQYF. DNA of the CDR3: TGTGCTAGTGGCTCTTTCCTGGATACGCAGTATTTT.

The V gene is TRBV9, the J gene TRBJ1-1; D unresolved. CDR1 is SGDLS, CDR2 YYNGEE, per germline. The CDR3 is 18 residues long. Between the trimmed V and J ends, which lost 0 bases and 1 base, there was a span of 19 bases. DNA of the CDR3: TGTGCCAGCAGCGTAGATGAAAGGATATCGGAGAGGAACACTGAAGCTTTCTTT. Its translation: CASSVDERISERNTEAFF. The full variable domain, completed using reference TRBV9 and TRBJ1-1, is DSGVTQTPKHLITATGQRVTLRCSPRSGDLSVYWYQQSLDQGLQFLIQYYNGEERAKGNILERFSAQQFPDLHSELNLSSLELGDSALYFCASSVDERISERNTEAFFGQGTRLTVV.

The V call is TRBV9, the J call TRBJ2-3, with unresolved D. The CDR3 sequence is 15 residues long. Deletions cut 4 bases from V and 2 bases from J, with 14 bases between. Germline values: CDR1 SGDLS, CDR2 YYNGEE. The CDR3 reads CASSPRSTLTDTQYF. DNA of the CDR3: TGTGCCAGCAGCCCGAGGTCTACCCTCACAGATACGCAGTATTTT.

The chain links TRBV5-1 to TRBJ2-3; 8 nucleotides agree with TRBD2. The V gene end was trimmed by 5 bases and the J gene end by 4 bases; junction bases not matched to a gene: 9. The germline gives CDR1 SGHRS, CDR2 YFSETQ. This CDR3 is 15 amino acids long. The CDR3 DNA reads TGCGCCAGCAGAACGGCGGGGGGCCTCCCAGATACGCAGTATTTT. This encodes CASRTAGGLPDTQYF.